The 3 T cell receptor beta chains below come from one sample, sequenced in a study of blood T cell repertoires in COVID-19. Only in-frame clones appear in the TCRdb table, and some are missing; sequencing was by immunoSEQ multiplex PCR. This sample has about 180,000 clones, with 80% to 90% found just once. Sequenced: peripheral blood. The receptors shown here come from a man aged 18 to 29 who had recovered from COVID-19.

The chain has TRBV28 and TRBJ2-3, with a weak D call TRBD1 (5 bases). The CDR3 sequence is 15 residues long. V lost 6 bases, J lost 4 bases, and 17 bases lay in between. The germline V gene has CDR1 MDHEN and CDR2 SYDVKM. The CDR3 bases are TGTGCCAGCAGCTCCCTCAGGGTCACGCCAGATACGCAGTATTTT. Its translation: CASSSLRVTPDTQYF.

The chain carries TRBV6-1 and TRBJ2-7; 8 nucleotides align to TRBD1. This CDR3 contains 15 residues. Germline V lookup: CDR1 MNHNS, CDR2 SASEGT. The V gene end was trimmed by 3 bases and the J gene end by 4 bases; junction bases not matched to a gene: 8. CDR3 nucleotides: TGTGCCAGCAGTGAGTTGGACAGGGTTATTTACGAGCAGTACTTC. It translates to CASSELDRVIYEQYF.

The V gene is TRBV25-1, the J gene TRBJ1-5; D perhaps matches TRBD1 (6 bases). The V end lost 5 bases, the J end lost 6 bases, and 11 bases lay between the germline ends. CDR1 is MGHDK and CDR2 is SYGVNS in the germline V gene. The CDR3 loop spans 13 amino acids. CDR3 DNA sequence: TGTGCCAGCAGTCAAGGGGGAAGTCAGCCCCAGCATTTT. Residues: CASSQGGSQPQHF.